This T cell receptor (beta chain) appears in the sequencing data of a study of blood T cells in healthy people across ages. Study results and limitations: Higher diversity and more naive CD4+ cells were features of long-lived donors, compared to aged donors. For the donors, CMV status was unknown and possibly confounded expanded clonotype changes.

For this clonotype: As yet, its antigen is unknown.

All donors came from Russia, were Caucasian and healthy, and spanned ages about 6 to 100. Per sample, extraction of total RNA gave at least 5.5 micrograms in every case. V lost 5 bases to trimming and J lost 0 bases, with 9 bases between them. Germline loops: CDR1 SNHLY, CDR2 FYNNEI. The CDR3 loop spans 14 amino acids. PCR was performed a second time for about 7 to 11 cycles using a sample-barcoded 5' primer and a J-beta primer mix. MiXCR, applied by TCRdb to the 5' RACE reads, yields one record per CDR3 protein. There are about 570,000 distinct CDR3 sequences in the sample; 27% occur only once, and roughly 20% lies in the top ten.

This clonotype was sampled from a woman between 70 and 85 years old in good health. This chain uses TRBV2 with TRBJ2-3, with D tentatively TRBD1 (6 bases). The sample was blood. CDR3 in amino acids: CASSSQGSTDTQYF. CDR3 nucleotides: TGTGCCAGCAGTTCCCAGGGGAGCACAGATACGCAGTATTTT.